This entry concerns a single TCR beta chain. The antigen is undetermined. This sample was taken from a study of cytomegalovirus exposure and HLA in healthy donors. Study background: Out of fewer than 500 genotyped donors, 81% belonged to the Caucasian-associated ancestry cluster. Study results and caveats: There were reportedly fewer N-insertions in an Asian-associated ancestry cluster than the roughly 670-donor mean, in a later analysis. In terms of immune exposure information, only CMV serostatus was available.

Those who donated were healthy bone marrow donors. Germline CDR1 is KGHSH and CDR2 is LQKENI. The CDR3 sequence is 13 residues long. V shed 3 bases and J shed 5 bases, with 7 bases lying between them. 60 Vbeta and 13 Jbeta primers were used in PCR. Data came from immunoSEQ multiplex PCR; TCRdb stores just in-frame clones and leaves some out. The sample holds about 110,000 clones, approximately 80% seen once. The chain uses TRBV18 and TRBJ2-2, with D possibly matching TRBD1 (5 bases). The receptor was isolated from a man aged 30 to 45 in good health and CMV-seronegative. Sequencing was done on a sample of PBMCs. The CDR3 loop reads CASSPTVTGELFF. Written as DNA, the CDR3 is TGTGCCAGCTCACCGACAGTGACCGGGGAGCTGTTTTTT. The full variable domain, completed using reference TRBV18 and TRBJ2-2, is NAGVMQNPRHLVRRRGQEARLRCSPMKGHSHVYWYRQLPEEGLKFMVYLQKENIIDESGMPKERFSAEFPKEGPSILRIQQVVRGDSAAYFCASSPTVTGELFFGEGSRLTVL.